This is a list of T cell receptor beta chains from one sample in a study of identical twins. TCRdb reprocessed the 5' RACE reads via MiXCR and lists one record per CDR3 protein. Of 500,000 to 550,000 distinct CDR3 sequences listed, 20% to 25% were seen once; the top ten hold about 0.99%. The same sample was also studied in work on T cells expressing NK-cell markers.

The sequenced material came from CD4+ T cells sorted from blood. These receptors all come from a woman aged 18-35 years in good health. Each CDR3 is given with its conserved first and last residue.

TRBV9	TRBJ1-5	CASSATFINQPQHF
TRBV5-8	TRBJ2-5	CASGRVGHGETQYF
TRBV29-1	TRBJ2-7	CSVERALSGGTRSSYEQYF
TRBV6-5	TRBJ1-1	CASSSTGAGSPEAFF
TRBV5-1	TRBJ2-3	CASSLGSLTDTQYF
TRBV7-2	TRBJ1-2	CASSVNGGYTF
TRBV10-3	TRBJ1-2	CAISESRARYGYTF
TRBV12-5	TRBJ1-5	CASGLWDRDQPQHF
TRBV3-1	TRBJ2-2	CASRSQGRWTGELFF
TRBV3-1	TRBJ1-1	CASSLRTGSMNTEAFF
TRBV12-3/TRBV12-4	TRBJ1-2	CASSSTRGYGYTF
TRBV11-2	TRBJ1-2	CASSTLRRPIYGYTF
TRBV10-3	TRBJ2-4	CAISAAGAKNIQYF